This record concerns one TCR beta chain sequence. Original processing notes: Using reference gene primer amplification, nucleated cell counts were estimated. TCRdb keeps only in-frame clones here, not all; method: immunoSEQ multiplex PCR. V, J and clone size reflect that table, while D and trimming were determined from the DNA. The sample yields 55,000 to 70,000 clones, about nine tenths seen once. This record belongs to a study of blood T cell repertoires in COVID-19. Study summary: Whether acute or convalescent, the COVID-19 samples came from the United States, Italy and Spain. T cells, B-cell-depleted T cells, or PBMCs supplied cDNA or gDNA.

CDR1 SGHTA and CDR2 FQGNSA come from the germline V gene. V was shortened by 4 bases and J by 1 base, with 13 bases between the two germline ends. The CDR3 totals 15 residues. Source material: peripheral blood. This clonotype was obtained from a young woman with acute or convalescent COVID-19. V gene TRBV7-2 combines with J gene TRBJ1-1; possibly TRBD1 for D (6 bases). The CDR3 is CASSYVLGQNTEAFF. The CDR3 DNA sequence: TGTGCCAGCAGCTACGTACTGGGACAGAACACTGAAGCTTTCTTT.